One and the same sample provided the 10 T cell receptor beta chains below, sequenced in a study of post-analysis software for immune sequencing data. Study-wide points: In patients, TRBV5-6, TRBV5-1 and TRBV20-1 belonged to roughly five TRBV segments found more frequently than in controls.

No antigens are known for them. Libraries were made from TCR beta cDNA, and they carried unique molecular identifiers. TCRdb ran MiXCR on the PCR reads and lists one entry per CDR3 protein. In the table there are more than 350,000 distinct CDR3 sequences, about 40% of which are singletons. Sequenced sample: blood. Source of these receptors: a girl aged 2-9 years with multiple sclerosis.

The chain employs TRBV15 and TRBJ2-3, with 11 bases matching TRBD1. Germline assignment: CDR1 LNHNV and CDR2 YYDKDF (reference sequence). With V trimmed by 0 bases and J by 3 bases, 11 bases remained unmatched. The CDR3 spans 19 residues. The DNA for the CDR3 is TGTGCCACCAGCAGAGAAGTGGTGGACAGGGGGCGTAGGACAGATACGCAGTATTTT. Residues: CATSREVVDRGRRTDTQYF.

This sequence joins TRBV5-1 and TRBJ2-1, with 7 nucleotides matching TRBD1. CDR1 is SGHRS and CDR2 is YFSETQ in the germline V gene. This CDR3 has 16 residues. V was clipped by 0 bases and J by 3 bases; unmatched bases: 6. The CDR3 sequence: CASSLAKDRDYNEQFF. The CDR3 nucleotides are TGCGCCAGCAGCTTGGCCAAAGACAGGGACTACAATGAGCAGTTCTTC.

In its sample, this clonotype was seen a few times. The chain uses TRBV10-3 and TRBJ1-1; D is ambiguous. V was clipped by 4 bases and J by 3 bases, with 6 bases between them. The V gene's germline CDR1 is ENHRY and CDR2 SYGVKD. This CDR3 region has 12 residues. The CDR3 sequence: CAISVSDTEAFF. In DNA form, the CDR3 reads TGTGCCATCAGTGTATCAGACACTGAAGCTTTCTTT.

This chain connects TRBV27 to TRBJ2-7; D is unresolved. Between the trimmed V and J ends, which lost 5 bases and 3 bases, there was a span of 11 bases. This CDR3 comprises 13 residues. The germline gives CDR1 MNHEY, CDR2 SMNVEV (reference sequence). CDR3 loop: CASSRHGGYEQYF. CDR3 nucleotide sequence: TGTGCCAGCAGTAGACACGGCGGCTACGAGCAGTACTTC.

The chain is built from TRBV20-1 and TRBJ2-1; D is undetermined. V gave up 5 bases and J gave up 8 bases, with 7 bases separating them. CDR1 DFQATT and CDR2 SNEGSKA come from the germline V gene (reference sequence). The CDR3 contains 10 residues. The DNA of the CDR3 is TGCAGTGCTGGGCCGTATGAGCAGTTCTTC. Amino acids: CSAGPYEQFF.

The chain joins TRBV28 to TRBJ2-5, with a weak D call TRBD1 (5 bases). The germline gives CDR1 MDHEN, CDR2 SYDVKM. The CDR3 has 16 amino acids. Trimming took 4 bases from V and 5 from J, leaving 20 bases between them. The CDR3 region has the DNA TGTGCCAGCAGTTCCCCCTCACAGGTCCCACCGGAGACCCAGTACTTC. It specifies CASSSPSQVPPETQYF.

In this sample, this clonotype turned up a few times. J is TRBJ2-3 and V is TRBV7-9; tentative D call: TRBD2 (6 bases). V lost 1 base to trimming and J lost 1 base, with 12 bases between them. The germline V gene has CDR1 SEHNR and CDR2 FQNEAQ (reference sequence). The CDR3 loop spans 16 amino acids. CDR3 in DNA: TGTGCCAGCAGCTTAGTCGGGACTCGTGGCACAGATACGCAGTATTTT. Translation gives CASSLVGTRGTDTQYF.

J is TRBJ2-1 and V is TRBV5-5; D perhaps matches TRBD1 (6 bases). The germline V and J ends were trimmed by 4 bases and 1 base, with 12 bases remaining between them. The CDR3 runs 15 residues. Germline CDR1 reads SGHKS; CDR2 reads YYEKEE (reference sequence). CDR3 in amino acids: CASSHTGLSYNEQFF. The CDR3 DNA reads TGTGCCAGCAGCCATACAGGGCTATCCTACAATGAGCAGTTCTTC.

The CDR3 is CSARGRAGFPYEQYF. The CDR3 DNA reads as TGCAGTGCTAGAGGAAGAGCGGGGTTTCCCTACGAGCAGTACTTC. This chain uses TRBV20-1 with TRBJ2-7; 7 bases are shared with TRBD2. V lost 1 base to trimming and J lost 2 bases; unmatched junction nucleotides: 8. This CDR3 region has 15 residues. The germline gives CDR1 DFQATT, CDR2 SNEGSKA (reference sequence).

V gene TRBV5-5 combines with J gene TRBJ1-5; no clear D gene. CDR1 is SGHKS and CDR2 is YYEKEE in the germline V gene (reference sequence). V lost 1 base and J 5 bases, leaving 7 bases between the germline ends. This CDR3 is built from 13 residues. The chain's CDR3 is CASSLYTDQPQHF. CDR3 nucleotides: TGTGCCAGCAGCTTGTACACCGATCAGCCCCAGCATTTT.